Presented here are 27 T cell receptor beta chains from one specimen sequenced in a study of T and B cells in COVID-19 patients. Blood genomic DNA input for TRB amplification was roughly 220-500 ng. TRB rearrangements were amplified by multiplex PCR with BIOMED2 TRB-A/B primers. Each CDR3 protein is one row after TCRdb ran MiXCR on the multiplex PCR reads. The table has 15,000 to 20,000 distinct CDR3 sequences, 36% seen once. Specimen: blood. All receptors come from a human donor with active COVID-19.

In its sample, this clonotype was seen a few times. The V gene is TRBV15, the J gene TRBJ2-5, with D possibly being TRBD2 (6 bases). The CDR3 has 14 amino acids. V lost 3 bases and J lost 0, with 8 bases in between. Germline V gene data show CDR1 as LNHNV and CDR2 as YYDKDF (reference sequence). DNA for the CDR3: TGTGCCACCAGCAGGGGACTTTACCAAGAGACCCAGTACTTC. Its translation is CATSRGLYQETQYF.

The genes are TRBV20-1 and TRBJ2-2; 12 bases agree with TRBD2. The CDR3 has 19 residues. Germline V gene sequence: CDR1 DFQATT, CDR2 SNEGSKA (reference sequence). V lost 0 bases, J lost 7 bases, and 15 bases stayed unmatched. The CDR3 reads CSARDHRGLAGGQVGELFF. CDR3 DNA sequence: TGCAGTGCTAGAGATCATAGGGGGCTAGCGGGGGGGCAGGTCGGGGAGCTGTTTTTT.

The chain uses TRBV29-1 and TRBJ2-5; 12 nucleotides line up with TRBD1. The V gene end was trimmed by 6 bases and the J gene end by 2 bases; junction bases not matched to a gene: 10. Germline lookup yields CDR1 SQVTM and CDR2 ANQGSEA. This CDR3 is 16 amino acids long. The CDR3 DNA is TGCAGCGTGACCACCGGGACAGGGGGCGAGCAAGAGACCCAGTACTTC. Its protein product is CSVTTGTGGEQETQYF.

This clonotype is medium-sized (0.01 to 0.1%) in the sample. V and J are TRBV19 and TRBJ2-1, with D perhaps assigned TRBD1 or TRBD2 (6 bases each). CDR1 and CDR2 from the germline V gene are LNHDA and SQIVND (reference sequence). Trimming shortened V by 2 bases and J by 6 bases, and 14 bases separated the two germline ends. The CDR3 is made up of 15 amino acids. CDR3: CASSIQVGGINEQFF. CDR3 nucleotide sequence: TGTGCCAGTAGTATACAGGTAGGGGGGATCAATGAGCAGTTCTTC.

This clonotype is medium-sized (0.01 to 0.1%) in the sample. The rearrangement uses TRBV11-1 and TRBJ2-6; no clear D. This CDR3 is 16 amino acids long. Trimming cost V 5 bases and J 0 bases, with 11 bases left between them. CDR1 and CDR2 from the germline V gene are SGHAT and FQDESV (reference sequence). DNA for the CDR3: TGTGCCAGCAGCCCTATGGGGTTCTCTGGGGCCAACGTCCTGACTTTC. This encodes CASSPMGFSGANVLTF.

The V call is TRBV5-6, the J call TRBJ2-7, with TRBD1 matching over 11 bases. This CDR3 contains 17 residues. Trimming cost V 2 bases and J 5 bases; bases outside gene matches: 12. Germline lookup yields CDR1 SGHDT and CDR2 YYEEEE. The DNA for the CDR3 is TGTGCCAGCAGCTTTATGGCCACTGGACAGGGGGCTAACGAGCAGTACTTC. Encoded protein: CASSFMATGQGANEQYF.

The J gene is TRBJ2-7, the V gene TRBV19; 10 nucleotides agree with TRBD1. CDR1 and CDR2 from the germline V gene are LNHDA and SQIVND (reference sequence). Trimming took 1 base from V and 2 from J; bases not matched to a gene: 11. The CDR3 extends over 18 amino acids. The CDR3, as DNA: TGTGCCAGTAGTATAGGGCATACCGGGACAGGGGCTACCTACGAGCAGTACGTC. Its translation is CASSIGHTGTGATYEQYV.

This clonotype was seen more than once but under ten times. The rearrangement links TRBV15 to TRBJ1-6; D is perhaps TRBD1 (6 bases). Germline V lookup: CDR1 LNHNV, CDR2 YYDKDF (reference sequence). This CDR3 spans 16 amino acids. The V end was cut by 5 bases, the J end by 5 bases, with 16 bases between. The CDR3 loop is CATSRQGPKNNSPLHF. As DNA, the CDR3 is TGTGCCACCAGCCGTCAGGGGCCCAAAAATAATTCACCCCTCCACTTT.

The gene calls are TRBV5-6 and TRBJ1-1; 7 bases line up with TRBD1. The junction had 12 bases not matched to a gene; V was cut back by 0 bases and J by 7 bases. The CDR3 covers 16 residues. Germline V CDR1 and CDR2: SGHDT, YYEEEE. The CDR3 loop is CASSLESTGDVGEAFF. In DNA, the CDR3 is TGTGCCAGCAGCTTGGAGTCCACAGGGGATGTTGGTGAAGCTTTCTTT.

V and J are TRBV7-2 and TRBJ1-5, with D tentatively TRBD1 (5 bases). The CDR3 is 12 amino acids. CDR1 is SGHTA, CDR2 FQGNSA, per germline. V was shortened by 7 bases and J by 11 bases, with 15 bases between the two germline ends. CDR3 region: CASTGTSRAQHF. In nucleotides, the CDR3 is TGTGCCAGCACGGGCACCTCCAGGGCCCAGCATTTT.

This clonotype was seen a handful of times. The V gene is TRBV18, the J gene TRBJ2-3, with D possibly being TRBD1 (5 bases). Per germline, CDR1 KGHSH and CDR2 LQKENI. CDR3 size: 12 residues. V gave up 2 bases and J gave up 6 bases, with 6 bases separating them. In DNA, the CDR3 is TGTGCCAGCTCACCAAAGGGGGATACGCAGTATTTT. It specifies CASSPKGDTQYF.

The V and J genes are TRBV6-5 and TRBJ1-1; D not certain. Germline loops: CDR1 MNHEY, CDR2 SVGAGI. The germline V and J ends were trimmed by 2 bases and 7 bases, with 14 bases remaining between them. The CDR3 is 14 residues long. The CDR3 DNA follows: TGTGCCAGCAGTTACGGTCGCCTATATCTTGAAGCTTTCTTT. This encodes CASSYGRLYLEAFF.

This clonotype has more than one count but fewer than ten. The chain couples TRBV5-6 to TRBJ2-6, with D hard to call. Per germline, CDR1 SGHDT and CDR2 YYEEEE. The CDR3 is 15 amino acids. V dropped 4 bases and J dropped 0 bases, with 8 bases sitting between them. CDR3 nucleotides: TGTGCCAGCAGCGTGGCCCCCTCTGGGGCCAACGTCCTGACTTTC. As protein: CASSVAPSGANVLTF. Supplemented by reference TRBV5-6 and TRBJ2-6, the full variable domain reads DAGVTQSPTHLIKTRGQQVTLRCSPKSGHDTVSWYQQALGQGPQFIFQYYEEEERQRGNFPDRFSGHQFPNYSSELNVNALLLGDSALYLCASSVAPSGANVLTFGAGSRLTVL.

The genes are TRBV20-1 and TRBJ1-1; D ambiguous. Per germline, CDR1 DFQATT and CDR2 SNEGSKA (reference sequence). The CDR3 covers 12 residues. Trimming took off 3 bases at V and 3 bases at J, with 8 bases between the two ends. CDR3 sequence: CSARNTYTEAFF. The CDR3 nucleotides read TGCAGTGCTAGGAACACCTACACTGAAGCTTTCTTT.

This chain joins TRBV5-4 and TRBJ2-7; 14 nucleotides agree with TRBD2. The CDR3 covers 19 residues. The V segment lost 3 bases and the J segment 2 bases; nucleotides outside the gene matches: 13. Germline CDR1 and CDR2: SGHNT and YYREEE (reference sequence). DNA of the CDR3: TGTGCCAGCAGCTGGGGACTAGCGGGGGTCACCGGGCCCCCCTACGAGCAGTACTTC. It yields the protein CASSWGLAGVTGPPYEQYF.

The genes are TRBV7-2 and TRBJ2-3; 9 bases fit TRBD2. V shed 6 bases, J shed 3 bases, and the junction held 10 bases outside the gene matches. The CDR3 extends over 16 amino acids. Germline CDR1 SGHTA, CDR2 FQGNSA. CDR3 sequence (DNA): TGTGCCAGCAGTAGAATGGGCGGGGGGGTTACAGATACGCAGTATTTT. This translates into CASSRMGGGVTDTQYF.

This clonotype came up a few times. The chain has TRBV10-3 and TRBJ2-1; D is uncertain. The ends were cut back, 0 bases at V and 6 bases at J, with 6 bases in the middle. The length of the CDR3 is 13 residues. Germline values: CDR1 ENHRY, CDR2 SYGVKD. The CDR3 spells CAISESKGNEQFF. CDR3 nucleotide sequence: TGTGCCATCAGTGAGTCGAAAGGCAATGAGCAGTTCTTC.

By its share, this clonotype is medium-sized. V and J are TRBV19 and TRBJ2-7, with a weak D call TRBD1 (6 bases). The CDR3 is 14 amino acids. Germline CDR1 is LNHDA and CDR2 is SQIVND (reference sequence). Trimming took 7 bases from V and 1 from J, leaving 14 bases between them. Here the CDR3 reads CASKWGTRSYEQYV. CDR3 coding DNA: TGTGCCAGTAAATGGGGGACACGGTCCTACGAGCAGTACGTC.

The rearrangement links TRBV4-2 to TRBJ2-1; D unresolved. Germline values: CDR1 LGHNA, CDR2 YNFKEQ. V lost 1 base and J lost 8, with 15 bases in between. The CDR3 spans 15 residues. DNA for the CDR3: TGTGCCAGCAGCCAAGCTCGGGCTAACGGCTATGAGCAGTTCTTC. Protein: CASSQARANGYEQFF.

This clonotype was picked up a small number of times. The DNA for the CDR3 is TGCAGTGCTAGGGAGGTTAATAGTGAAAAACTGTTTTTT. Its translation: CSAREVNSEKLFF. The gene calls are TRBV20-1 and TRBJ1-4; the D is unclear. Germline CDR1 DFQATT, CDR2 SNEGSKA (reference sequence). Trimming removed 3 bases from V and 7 bases from J, with 12 bases in between. The length of the CDR3 is 13 residues.

This clonotype showed up just a few times. This chain joins TRBV12-3 or TRBV12-4 and TRBJ2-7; 10 bases line up with TRBD2. Germline trimming cut 5 bases from V and 6 bases from J; bases unmatched to any gene: 7. CDR3 length equals 14 residues. The CDR3 region is CASSISGGIVEQYF. CDR3 nucleotides: TGTGCCAGCAGTATTAGCGGGGGGATTGTCGAGCAGTACTTC.

In its sample, this clonotype was seen a few times. The chain couples TRBV6-6 to TRBJ2-7, with 7 bases that match TRBD1. Trimming took 6 bases from V and 5 from J; bases not matched to a gene: 7. This CDR3 is built from 13 residues. The V gene's germline CDR1 is MNHNY and CDR2 SVGAGI (reference sequence). CDR3 DNA: TGTGCCAGCAGGGCAGGGGGAGAGAACGAGCAGTACTTC. Translating it yields CASRAGGENEQYF.

This chain links TRBV12-3 or TRBV12-4 with TRBJ1-1; D remains ambiguous. Deletions cut 2 bases from V and 6 bases from J, with 13 bases between. The CDR3 is made up of 14 amino acids. CDR3 DNA sequence: TGTGCCAGCAGTTTACACCAAGTCAGTGCTGAAGCTTTCTTT. Amino acids: CASSLHQVSAEAFF.

The J gene is TRBJ2-5, the V gene TRBV24-1; a weak D match, TRBD1 (6 bases). V lost 3 bases, J lost 2 bases, and 12 bases lay in between. CDR1 is KGHDR and CDR2 is SFDVKD in the germline V gene. The CDR3 covers 15 residues. CDR3: CATSDPVGGQETQYF. The CDR3 DNA reads as TGTGCCACCAGTGATCCAGTAGGGGGACAAGAGACCCAGTACTTC.

This sequence joins TRBV14 and TRBJ2-2; perhaps TRBD1 as D (6 bases). Trimming stripped 1 base from V and 4 bases from J, with 7 bases between. CDR1 is SGHDN, CDR2 FVKESK, per germline. The CDR3 length is 14 residues. CDR3: CASSQVGGTGELFF. The DNA for the CDR3 is TGTGCCAGCAGCCAAGTAGGGGGCACCGGGGAGCTGTTTTTT.

This clonotype was observed a handful of times. J is TRBJ2-3 and V is TRBV20-1, with D perhaps TRBD2 (6 bases). The CDR3 length is 14 residues. With 3 bases removed from V and 1 base from J, the gap between germline ends came to 11 bases. CDR1 and CDR2 from the germline V gene are DFQATT and SNEGSKA (reference sequence). The CDR3 is CSASETGGTDTQYF. Written as DNA, the CDR3 is TGCAGTGCTAGCGAGACGGGGGGCACAGATACGCAGTATTTT.

The rearrangement joins TRBV19 to TRBJ1-1; TRBD1 is a possible D gene (5 bases). CDR1 and CDR2 (germline): LNHDA, SQIVND (reference sequence). This CDR3 has 14 residues. Trimming took 4 bases from V and 6 from J, leaving 15 bases between them. The CDR3 nucleotides read TGTGCCAGTAGTACCAGACAGCGTCGGGCTGAAGCTTTCTTT. Amino acid sequence: CASSTRQRRAEAFF. Full variable domain (missing parts from reference TRBV19 and TRBJ1-1): DGGITQSPKYLFRKEGQNVTLSCEQNLNHDAMYWYRQDPGQGLRLIYYSQIVNDFQKGDIAEGYSVSREKKESFPLTVTSAQKNPTAFYLCASSTRQRRAEAFFGQGTRLTVV.